This T cell receptor (beta chain) was sequenced in a study of T-cell memory formation after mild COVID-19. Findings and limits, study-wide: Confirmation of SARS-CoV-2 specificity was lacking for second-wave clones peaking day 37.

cDNA libraries for TCR alpha and TCR beta, carrying sample barcodes and UMIs, came from 5'RACE with constant-segment primers. Using its own MiXCR run on the 5' RACE reads, TCRdb lists one record per CDR3 protein. Of some 600,000 distinct CDR3 sequences in the sample, 17% are singletons; the top ten hold around 7.8%. On this clonotype itself: Antigen specificity is unknown.

The CDR3 length is 13 residues. V trimming: 6 bases; J trimming: 4 bases; junction bases outside the gene matches: 2. Germline CDR1 reads KGHSH; CDR2 reads LQKENI. The J gene is TRBJ1-4, the V gene TRBV18, with 7 bases lining up with TRBD1. The sequence derives from an adult woman who had mild COVID-19 (a few samples of this study predate the infection). Cell type and time point are not known. Sequencing input: PBMCs or a T cell subset sorted from them (not recorded which). The CDR3 bases are TGTGCCAGCTCCCGACAGGGTAATGAAAAACTGTTTTTT. Residues: CASSRQGNEKLFF.